This T cell receptor beta chain was captured by sequencing in a study of T cell repertoires in cytomegalovirus infection. This clonotype has a handful of counts. Trimming cost V 7 bases and J 2 bases; bases outside gene matches: 6. This CDR3 spans 15 amino acids. Each CDR3 protein gets one entry after TCRdb re-called the reads with MiXCR. The sample has 150,000 to 200,000 distinct CDR3 sequences, roughly 30% seen once. The chain recombines TRBV12-3 or TRBV12-4 with TRBJ2-3; TRBD2 matches at 10 bases. The clonotype comes from a human donor in good health (CMV status not recorded). Some clones in this sample may be carry-over from other donors' samples. The sample was PBMCs. The CDR3 bases are TGTGCCAGCACCCGGGGGACTAGCGACACAGATACGCAGTATTTT. It yields the protein CASTRGTSDTDTQYF.